These 19 T cell receptor beta chains were all obtained from the same sample, sequenced in a study of Ad26.COV2.S vaccination and SARS-CoV-2 variants. Regarding treatment: some 20 received Ad26.COV2.S at low or high dose, single or two shots; about 5 received placebo; per-sample allocation not given. Samples came from day 63 after the first vaccine or placebo injection. Generated by immunoSEQ multiplex PCR, the TCRdb table keeps only in-frame clones and is missing some. Of roughly 500,000 clones in the sample, roughly 87% were seen once. The source material was peripheral blood, sampled in a trial of Ad26.COV2.S vaccine versus placebo. Receptors originate from a person aged 18-60 years who received the Ad26.COV2.S COVID-19 vaccine or a placebo.

The CDR3, as DNA: TGCGCCAGCAGGGGACTAGCGGGCACAGATACGCAGTATTTT. Protein sequence: CASRGLAGTDTQYF. V usage is TRBV5-1 and J usage is TRBJ2-3, with 11 bases identical to TRBD2. The germline V gene encodes CDR1 SGHRS and CDR2 YFSETQ. The CDR3 runs to 14 residues. J gave up 1 base and V 5 bases, and 0 bases lay outside the gene matches.

This clone was seen only once. The gene calls are TRBV9 and TRBJ1-3; D unresolved. This CDR3 is 16 amino acids long. CDR1 and CDR2 (germline): SGDLS, YYNGEE. Trimming took off 2 bases at V and 2 bases at J, with 14 bases between the two ends. CDR3 sequence reads: CASSVTDIRAGNTIYF. DNA for the CDR3: TGTGCCAGCAGCGTGACCGACATAAGGGCTGGAAACACCATATATTTT.

CDR3 sequence (DNA): TGTGCCAGTATTCCGGGGACAGGGGTAGGGAGCACAGATACGCAGTATTTT. Amino acids: CASIPGTGVGSTDTQYF. J is TRBJ2-3 and V is TRBV19; 10 bases fit TRBD1. This CDR3 has 17 residues. CDR1 is LNHDA, CDR2 SQIVND, per germline (reference sequence). Losses at the gene ends were 7 bases for V and 0 bases for J; bases not matched to a gene: 10.

V gene TRBV6-5 combines with J gene TRBJ2-7, with D perhaps matching TRBD2 (6 bases). Trimming left V 6 bases short and J 0 bases short, with 12 bases between. The CDR3 covers 14 residues. Germline-derived CDR1 and CDR2 are MNHEY and SVGAGI. The CDR3 DNA reads as TGTGCCAGCAGCCGCCGGGGGTCCTCCTACGAGCAGTACTTC. Its protein product is CASSRRGSSYEQYF.

This sequence joins TRBV27 and TRBJ2-6; TRBD1 agrees at 8 bases. The CDR3 consists of 17 residues. V trimming: 5 bases; J trimming: 2 bases; junction bases outside the gene matches: 8. Germline V CDR1 and CDR2: MNHEY, SMNVEV (reference sequence). CDR3 nucleotide sequence: TGTGCCAGCAGTGCGGGACAGGCTAGGCCTGGGGCCAACGTCCTGACTTTC. It is translated as CASSAGQARPGANVLTF.

V usage is TRBV7-2 and J usage is TRBJ2-5; TRBD1 agrees at 8 bases. The CDR3 has 16 amino acids. Per germline, CDR1 SGHTA and CDR2 FQGNSA. The V segment lost 0 bases and the J segment 1 base; nucleotides outside the gene matches: 4. The CDR3, as DNA: TGTGCCAGCAGCTTAGCATCAGGGGGCGGCCAAGAGACCCAGTACTTC. This sequence encodes CASSLASGGGQETQYF.

This chain's CDR3 is CASSLLGRVSSYNEQFF. In DNA form, the CDR3 reads TGTGCCAGCAGCTTACTCGGGCGAGTTAGCTCCTACAATGAGCAGTTCTTC. The genes are TRBV7-2 and TRBJ2-1; no reliable D call. CDR1 SGHTA and CDR2 FQGNSA come from the germline V gene. CDR3 length: 17 amino acids. V was trimmed by 2 bases and J by 0 bases, leaving 14 bases between them.

The gene calls are TRBV7-2 and TRBJ2-5, with 9 bases lining up with TRBD1. CDR1 SGHTA and CDR2 FQGNSA come from the germline V gene. V was pared by 3 bases and J by 5 bases, with 7 bases of the junction left unmatched. There are 15 residues in the CDR3. CDR3 bases: TGTGCCAGCAGCTTTACAGGGGGCAAGGGGGAGACCCAGTACTTC. Translated, it gives CASSFTGGKGETQYF. The complete variable domain, with remaining parts taken from reference TRBV7-2 and TRBJ2-5, reads GAGVSQSPSNKVTEKGKDVELRCDPISGHTALYWYRQSLGQGLEFLIYFQGNSAPDKSGLPSDRFSAERTGGSVSTLTIQRTQQEDSAVYLCASSFTGGKGETQYFGPGTRLLVL.

This chain joins TRBV5-1 and TRBJ2-7; D gene unclear. CDR3 size: 14 residues. Deletions cut 0 bases from V and 6 bases from J, with 13 bases between. Germline values: CDR1 SGHRS, CDR2 YFSETQ. The CDR3: CASSLGGEGVEQYV. As DNA, the CDR3 is TGCGCCAGCAGCTTGGGTGGGGAAGGTGTCGAGCAGTACGTC.

The chain carries TRBV4-1 and TRBJ1-5; possible D gene TRBD1, 5 bases. V was pared by 4 bases and J by 5 bases, with 9 bases between. This CDR3 has 13 amino acids. CDR1 is MGHRA and CDR2 is YSYEKL in the germline V gene. This CDR3 is CASSRGVDQPQHF. The CDR3 DNA is TGCGCCAGCAGCCGGGGGGTTGATCAGCCCCAGCATTTT.

This clone occurred a few times. V gene TRBV4-2 combines with J gene TRBJ2-2, with 8 bases matching TRBD2. Losses at the gene ends were 5 bases for V and 3 bases for J; bases not matched to a gene: 8. The CDR3 is 16 residues long. Germline values: CDR1 LGHNA, CDR2 YNFKEQ. CDR3 nucleotides: TGTGCCAGCAGCTTTGGTCTAGCGGGCGACACCGGGGAGCTGTTTTTT. Its translation is CASSFGLAGDTGELFF.

V and J are TRBV9 and TRBJ2-2; weak D call: TRBD2 (6 bases). Trimming pared 0 bases from V and 6 bases from J, leaving 9 bases between. This CDR3 region has 14 residues. Germline-derived CDR1 and CDR2 are SGDLS and YYNGEE. Written as DNA, the CDR3 is TGTGCCAGCAGCGTAGGAGGCGGGGCCGGGGAGCTGTTTTTT. Its translation: CASSVGGGAGELFF. Based on the CDR3 plus reference TRBV9 and TRBJ2-2, the full variable domain is DSGVTQTPKHLITATGQRVTLRCSPRSGDLSVYWYQQSLDQGLQFLIQYYNGEERAKGNILERFSAQQFPDLHSELNLSSLELGDSALYFCASSVGGGAGELFFGEGSRLTVL.

The chain recombines TRBV12-5 with TRBJ2-1, with 8 bases fitting TRBD1. CDR1 is LGHNT and CDR2 is FRNRAP in the germline V gene. The CDR3 runs to 15 residues. Trimming cost V 4 bases and J 4 bases; bases outside gene matches: 6. The CDR3 spells CASGSRQGTYNEQFF. CDR3 nucleotide sequence: TGTGCTAGTGGTTCGAGACAGGGGACATACAATGAGCAGTTCTTC.

In its sample, this clone was seen a few times. This sequence joins TRBV19 and TRBJ1-5; TRBD1 might be the D (5 bases). The CDR3 is made up of 17 amino acids. Trimming pared 3 bases from V and 6 bases from J, leaving 21 bases between. Germline V gene data show CDR1 as LNHDA and CDR2 as SQIVND (reference sequence). CDR3 region: CASSIPGALGESQPQHF. Written as DNA, the CDR3 is TGTGCCAGTAGTATCCCTGGGGCCTTGGGGGAAAGTCAGCCCCAGCATTTT.

The chain carries TRBV24-1 and TRBJ2-1; 8 nucleotides agree with TRBD2. V was clipped by 4 bases and J by 9 bases; unmatched bases: 13. Germline values: CDR1 KGHDR, CDR2 SFDVKD. This CDR3 is 16 amino acids long. The CDR3 DNA reads as TGTGCCACCAGTGACGGGGCGGGAGGCGTTTATGTTGAGCAGTTCTTC. It translates to CATSDGAGGVYVEQFF.

A note on this clone: Additional DNA sequences in this sample encode the identical CDR3. The chain joins TRBV6-4 to TRBJ2-1; a possible D gene is TRBD1 (6 bases). This CDR3 has 15 residues. Looked up from germline, CDR1 is MRHNA and CDR2 is SNTAGT. V lost 6 bases and J lost 0, with 12 bases in between. CDR3 sequence reads: CASRPDRFSYNEQFF. CDR3 coding DNA: TGTGCCAGCAGGCCGGACAGATTCTCCTACAATGAGCAGTTCTTC.

The CDR3 reads CASSLWSGLTEAFF. The CDR3 DNA is TGTGCCAGCAGCTTATGGTCGGGCCTAACTGAAGCTTTCTTT. This chain uses TRBV7-2 with TRBJ1-1; D not resolved. Germline loops: CDR1 SGHTA, CDR2 FQGNSA. Trimming pared 2 bases from V and 5 bases from J, leaving 12 bases between. The CDR3 sequence is 14 residues long.

The V call is TRBV5-1, the J call TRBJ2-1; 7 positions agree with TRBD2. Germline-derived CDR1 and CDR2 are SGHRS and YFSETQ. This CDR3 comprises 18 residues. V trimming: 2 bases; J trimming: 0 bases; junction bases outside the gene matches: 11. The CDR3, as DNA: TGCGCCAGCAGCTTCCGGGACTACACCTCAAGCTCCTACAATGAGCAGTTCTTC. Translation gives CASSFRDYTSSSYNEQFF. The full variable domain, completed using reference TRBV5-1 and TRBJ2-1, is KAGVTQTPRYLIKTRGQQVTLSCSPISGHRSVSWYQQTPGQGLQFLFEYFSETQRNKGNFPGRFSGRQFSNSRSEMNVSTLELGDSALYLCASSFRDYTSSSYNEQFFGPGTRLTVL.

As DNA, the CDR3 is TGTGCCAGCAAATACACTACCGGGGTGAACACTGAAGCTTTCTTT. Translation: CASKYTTGVNTEAFF. The chain recombines TRBV6-5 with TRBJ1-1; unclear D gene. Germline V lookup: CDR1 MNHEY, CDR2 SVGAGI. Trimming took 7 bases from V and 0 from J, leaving 15 bases between them. This CDR3 spans 15 amino acids.